This TCR beta chain was identified during a study of blood T cell repertoires in COVID-19. Some clones are missing from TCRdb's copy, which holds only in-frame ones; the method was immunoSEQ multiplex PCR. Of 30,000 to 40,000 clones listed, 70% to 90% are singletons. CDR1 ENHRY and CDR2 SYGVKD come from the germline V gene. Trimming pared 2 bases from V and 5 bases from J, leaving 9 bases between. The CDR3 has 13 residues. The source material was peripheral blood. The source of this sequence is a woman in her 70s with active COVID-19. V gene TRBV10-3 combines with J gene TRBJ1-2; D is unresolved. Here the CDR3 DNA reads TGTGCCATCAGTGAGCCAACAGAGTATGGCTACACCTTC. Its protein is CAISEPTEYGYTF.